Here is one T cell receptor beta chain with its context. Its antigen is not known. Treatment specified: over 15 received Ad26.COV2.S at low or high dose, single or two shots; 5 received placebo; per-sample allocation not given. Repertoires come from day 63 after the first vaccine or placebo injection. The sample comes from a study of Ad26.COV2.S vaccination and SARS-CoV-2 variants. The study's findings and limits: The study found similar non-spike TCR breadth in vaccine and placebo recipients.

CDR1 is MNHEY, CDR2 SMNVEV, per germline (reference sequence). CDR3 length: 14 amino acids. J gave up 2 bases and V 6 bases, and 6 bases lay outside the gene matches. Clones were read by immunoSEQ multiplex PCR, and TCRdb kept only the in-frame ones, dropping some. Here the sample spans a few hundred thousand clones, 87% being singletons. This TCR derives from a person aged 18-60 years who received the Ad26.COV2.S COVID-19 vaccine or a placebo. V gene TRBV27 combines with J gene TRBJ1-2; 7 bases are shared with TRBD1. Material: peripheral blood, obtained in a trial of Ad26.COV2.S vaccine versus placebo. The CDR3 region is CASRTGQLNYGYTF. CDR3 sequence (DNA): TGTGCCAGCAGAACGGGACAGTTAAACTATGGCTACACCTTC.